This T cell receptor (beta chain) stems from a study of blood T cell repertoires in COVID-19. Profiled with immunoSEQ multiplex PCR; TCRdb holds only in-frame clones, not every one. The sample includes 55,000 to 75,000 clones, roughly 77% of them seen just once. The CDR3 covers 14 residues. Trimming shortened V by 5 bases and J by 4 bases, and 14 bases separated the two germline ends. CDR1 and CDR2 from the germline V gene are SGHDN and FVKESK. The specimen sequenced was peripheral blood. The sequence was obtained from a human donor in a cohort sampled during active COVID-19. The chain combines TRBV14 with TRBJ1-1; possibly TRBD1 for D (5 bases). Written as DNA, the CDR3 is TGTGCCAGCAGCAAACAGGTTTTCGGCACTGAAGCTTTCTTT. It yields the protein CASSKQVFGTEAFF.